The table lists the clone carrying this T cell receptor (beta chain) with a few counts. Its antigen is currently unknown. This entry comes from a study of CD4 T cells in relation to SARS-CoV-2 and coronaviruses. Overall study: ViraFEST: approximately eleven-day antigen culture of PBMCs, then TCR beta CDR3 sequencing.

CD4+ T cells from unexposed donors were obtained before the COVID-19 pandemic (2011-2018). Isolation of CD4+ T cells took place after 10 days in culture. Unexposed-donor CD4+ T cells were probed with SARS-CoV-2 S/N and four cold-coronavirus spikes, cells permitting. Profiling relied on immunoSEQ multiplex PCR, and the TCRdb table lists in-frame clones only, not all of them. This table has approximately 20,000 clones, 76% appearing once. The CDR3 loop spans 14 amino acids. V was trimmed by 1 base and J by 8 bases, leaving 11 bases between them. Germline lookup yields CDR1 MGHDK and CDR2 SYGVNS. Sequencing used CD4+ T cells from PBMCs, cultured in vitro. The clonotype originates from a human donor in good health. This chain connects TRBV25-1 to TRBJ1-4; D might be TRBD1 (5 bases). CDR3 in DNA: TGTGCCAGCAGTGAATGGCAGGGCGGCGAAAAACTGTTTTTT. Protein: CASSEWQGGEKLFF. The full variable domain, completed using reference TRBV25-1 and TRBJ1-4, is EADIYQTPRYLVIGTGKKITLECSQTMGHDKMYWYQQDPGMELHLIHYSYGVNSTEKGDLSSESTVSRIRTEHFPLTLESARPSHTSQYLCASSEWQGGEKLFFGSGTQLSVL.